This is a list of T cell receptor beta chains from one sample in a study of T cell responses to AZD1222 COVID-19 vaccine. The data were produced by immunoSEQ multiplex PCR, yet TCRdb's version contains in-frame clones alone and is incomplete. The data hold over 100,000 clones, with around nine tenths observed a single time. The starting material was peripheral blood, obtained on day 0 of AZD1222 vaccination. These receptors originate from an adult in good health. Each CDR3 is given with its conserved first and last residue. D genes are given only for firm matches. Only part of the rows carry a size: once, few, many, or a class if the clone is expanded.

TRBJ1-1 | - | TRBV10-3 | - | CAISEHQFNTEAFF | TGTGCCATCAGTGAGCACCAGTTTAACACTGAAGCTTTCTTT
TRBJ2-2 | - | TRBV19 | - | CASSTYGGAIGELFF | TGTGCCAGTAGTACGTACGGGGGCGCGATCGGGGAGCTGTTTTTT
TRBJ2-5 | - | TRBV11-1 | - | CASSPSGSRETQYF | TGTGCCAGCAGCCCCTCAGGCTCTCGAGAGACCCAGTACTTC
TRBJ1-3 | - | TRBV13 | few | CASSTYSPDTPEGNTIYF | TGTGCCAGCAGCACTTACTCCCCGGACACGCCGGAGGGAAACACCATATATTTT
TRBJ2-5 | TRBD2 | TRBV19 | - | CASSSRAGGETQYF | TGTGCCAGTAGTTCTCGAGCGGGGGGGGAGACCCAGTACTTC
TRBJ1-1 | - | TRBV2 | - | CASSVVQSGAFF | TGTGCCAGCAGTGTAGTACAGTCGGGGGCTTTCTTT
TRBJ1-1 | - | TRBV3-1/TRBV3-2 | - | CASSYRTENTEAFF | TGTGCCAGCAGCTACAGGACAGAGAACACTGAAGCTTTCTTT
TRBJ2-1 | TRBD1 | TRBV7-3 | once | CASSLVGAYRGYNEQFF | TGTGCCAGCAGCCTGGTAGGAGCATACAGGGGCTACAATGAGCAGTTCTTC
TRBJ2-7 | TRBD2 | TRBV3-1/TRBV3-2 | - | CASSLGGILSYEQYF | TGTGCCAGCAGCCTCGGGGGGATACTCTCCTACGAGCAGTACTTC
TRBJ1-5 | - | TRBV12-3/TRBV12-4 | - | CASSANQPQHF | TGTGCCAGCAGTGCGAATCAGCCCCAGCATTTT
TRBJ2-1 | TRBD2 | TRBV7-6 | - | CASSRPTSGATTSSYNEQFF | TGTGCCAGCAGCAGACCGACTAGCGGGGCGACGACTTCCTCCTACAATGAGCAGTTCTTC
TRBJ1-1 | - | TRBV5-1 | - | CASSLERGLTEAFF | TGCGCCAGCAGCTTGGAAAGGGGGTTGACTGAAGCTTTCTTT
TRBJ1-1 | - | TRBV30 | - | CAWKRTMNTEAFF | TGTGCCTGGAAACGGACAATGAACACTGAAGCTTTCTTT
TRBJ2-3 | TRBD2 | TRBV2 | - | CASSDTSGALTDTQYF | TGTGCCAGCAGTGACACTAGCGGGGCCCTCACAGATACGCAGTATTTT
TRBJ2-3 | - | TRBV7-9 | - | CASSFRGATDTQYF | TGTGCCAGCAGTTTCCGGGGGGCCACAGATACGCAGTATTTT
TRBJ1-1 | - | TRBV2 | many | CASSEYNTEAFF | TGTGCCAGCAGTGAGTATAACACTGAAGCTTTCTTT
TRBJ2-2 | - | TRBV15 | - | CATSRAGQLYTGELFF | TGTGCCACCAGCAGAGCCGGCCAGCTTTACACCGGGGAGCTGTTTTTT
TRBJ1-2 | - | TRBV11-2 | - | CASSLGNNYGYTF | TGTGCCAGCAGCTTAGGTAACAACTATGGCTACACCTTC
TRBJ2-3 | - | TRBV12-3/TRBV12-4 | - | CASSFSDTQYF | TGTGCCAGCAGTTTCTCAGATACGCAGTATTTT
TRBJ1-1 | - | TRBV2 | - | CASSEQGTEAFF | TGTGCCAGCAGTGAACAGGGGACTGAAGCTTTCTTT
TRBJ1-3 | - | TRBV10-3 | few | CASDTGMSGNTIYF | TGTGCCTCAGACACGGGCATGTCTGGAAACACCATATATTTT
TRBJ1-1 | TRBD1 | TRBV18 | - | CASSPQTGASNTEAFF | TGTGCCAGCTCACCACAAACAGGGGCTTCGAACACTGAAGCTTTCTTT
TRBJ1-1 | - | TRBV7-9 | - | CASSLQGNTEAFF | TGTGCCAGCAGTCTACAGGGTAACACTGAAGCTTTCTTT
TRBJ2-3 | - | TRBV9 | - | CASSSSITDTQYF | TGTGCCAGCAGCTCTTCCATTACAGATACGCAGTATTTT
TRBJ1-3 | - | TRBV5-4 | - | CASSTGTTGSGNTIYF | TGTGCCAGCAGCACCGGGACAACCGGCTCTGGAAACACCATATATTTT
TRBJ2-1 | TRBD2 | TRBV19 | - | CASSLVSGGHIDNEQFF | TGTGCCAGTAGTCTTGTCTCGGGAGGACATATCGACAATGAGCAGTTCTTC